This TCR beta chain was retrieved from a study of T cell repertoires in aging, cancer and after chemotherapy. Looking at the study overall: Six age groups, ranging from 30 or younger to 70 or older, included the donors. Over several months to years, re-sampled healthy donor repertoires clearly shared clones. Study-wide results and caveats: In healthy donors, age-related TCR diversity loss mainly reflected lost richness.

This clonotype was counted between two and nine times. Its antigen is not identified. Amplification of TCR beta used genomic DNA extracted from peripheral blood. The CDR3 has 15 amino acids. Trimming took 6 bases from V and 0 from J, leaving 14 bases between them. Germline V lookup: CDR1 MNHEY, CDR2 SMNVEV (reference sequence). Rearranged V-D-J TRB sequences were amplified with a mixed TRB-A/B primer pool. Each CDR3 protein gets one entry after TCRdb re-called the multiplex PCR reads with MiXCR. The repertoire holds 13,000 or so distinct CDR3 sequences, with 25% as singletons. The clonotype originates from a human donor in good health. Sequenced: blood. The V and J genes are TRBV27 and TRBJ1-1; the D is unclear. The CDR3 region is CASRAKGYLNTEAFF. CDR3 sequence (DNA): TGTGCCAGCAGGGCGAAGGGATATTTGAACACTGAAGCTTTCTTT.